A single sample is the source of the 5 T cell receptor beta chains below, sequenced in a study of cytomegalovirus exposure and HLA in healthy donors. The PCR ran on 60 Vbeta and 13 Jbeta primers. Repertoires were generated with immunoSEQ multiplex PCR, while TCRdb's copy carries only in-frame clones and drops some. This sample lists more than 45,000 clones; its ten largest clones have 3% to 4%. Sequencing used PBMCs. These receptor sequences come from a male donor in good health and CMV-seronegative.

The V and J genes are TRBV7-2 and TRBJ2-3, with 9 bases aligning to TRBD2. After removal of 5 bases from V and 1 base from J, the junction contained 4 bases not matched to a gene. CDR1 and CDR2 from the germline V gene are SGHTA and FQGNSA. This CDR3 is built from 15 residues. CDR3 in DNA: TGTGCCAGCAGCGCCTGGACTAGCGGCACAGATACGCAGTATTTT. Protein sequence: CASSAWTSGTDTQYF.

This rearrangement joins TRBV5-1 to TRBJ2-7, with D tentatively TRBD1 (6 bases). V lost 2 bases, J lost 4 bases, and 10 bases lay in between. The CDR3 runs 13 residues. Germline CDR1 SGHRS, CDR2 YFSETQ. CDR3 in DNA: TGCGCCAGCAGCTTAGGGGGAAATTACGAGCAGTACTTC. Translating it yields CASSLGGNYEQYF.

On this clone itself: Mismatch with germline at one junction end may stem from a read error. The rearrangement links TRBV7-7 to TRBJ2-7, with 7 bases that match TRBD1. Germline values: CDR1 SSHAT, CDR2 FNYEAQ (reference sequence). The CDR3 extends over 14 amino acids. CDR3 protein: CASSPRQGSYEQYF. CDR3 nucleotides: TGTGCTAGCAGCCCCAGACAGGGCTCCTACGAGCAGTACTTC.

This chain connects TRBV19 to TRBJ2-2; 9 bases match TRBD1. V shed 7 bases, J shed 5 bases, and the junction held 8 bases outside the gene matches. The CDR3 is 15 residues long. Germline V gene data show CDR1 as LNHDA and CDR2 as SQIVND (reference sequence). CDR3 nucleotides: TGTGCCAGTAAGGGGGGACAGGGTATGACCGGGGAGCTGTTTTTT. This translates into CASKGGQGMTGELFF.

The J gene is TRBJ1-3, the V gene TRBV5-1, with D maybe TRBD1 (5 bases). The CDR3 length is 16 residues. CDR1 is SGHRS, CDR2 YFSETQ, per germline. Trimming took 5 bases from V and 0 from J, leaving 15 bases between them. The CDR3 region has the DNA TGCGCCAGCAGTATAGGACACCTATCCTCTGGAAACACCATATATTTT. This codes for CASSIGHLSSGNTIYF.